This T cell receptor beta chain was captured in a study of human T cells and chemical hapten exposure (dated by TCRdb to the early 2020s). General notes on the study: For sensitization, 2% DPC in acetone was applied to a roughly 2 cm by roughly 2 cm area of upper inner arm skin. Throughout the approximately 25-week study period, patients were also given weekly therapeutic DPC doses on the scalp. Patch tests used Finn chambers with 0.01% DPC on the upper back, scored after 6 days by International Contact Dermatitis Research Group standards. Most of the patients in the cohort were female, and the cohort covered alopecia areata with under or over 50% scalp involvement, alopecia totalis and alopecia universalis. Libraries were combined into a pool for sequencing, and differences in TCR yield between samples came mainly from small differences in library volumes within the pool. The study tracked peripheral blood TCR repertoire changes in vivo during primary and secondary sensitization to the hapten diphenylcyclopropenone (DPC) in alopecia patients. Blood was sampled from patients pre-sensitization (week 0) and at 2, 6 and about 24 weeks after DPC sensitization. Blood for TCR sequencing was provided by twenty-nine alopecia patients at one to four time points (pre-sensitization, 2, 6 and 24 weeks). Findings and caveats that apply to the study as a whole: No change with DPC sensitization was found in the number of TCRs above 1 in 1000 frequency, and no evidence of global repertoire structure alterations was found. Because every patient had alopecia, a presumed autoimmune disease, the patients' immune response might differ from that of healthy individuals. Compared with pre-sensitization or healthy control sets, expanded TCRs formed significantly more large CDR3 similarity clusters, which is consistent with antigen-driven responses. Patch test score was positively correlated with the number of PT1 expanded TCRs, with significance at thresholds 8, 16 and 32 but not at 4. After repeated subsampling, the strength of the expansion versus patch-test correlation and the threshold at which it became significant changed.

Comments on this clonotype: Its antigen is currently not known. An end of the junction does not agree with germline; a read error may underlie this.

The library was generated by RACE. For sequencing, a NextSeq 500 was employed. During library preparation, unique molecular identifiers were attached to individual cDNA molecules so that TCRs could be counted in a quantitative, reproducible way. Each blood RNA sample was used to sequence both TCR alpha and TCR beta chains. As for the authors' bioinformatics: A median of about 87,000 TCRs per sample was observed, with a range of about 23,224 to 700,000. The Decombinator software suite was used to annotate V, J and CDR3 in the TCR reads. To make PS versus PT1 abundance plots, every sample was subsampled to the same number of TCRs (28,000). Expanded TCRs were defined as absent before sensitization and observed at least eight times at the 2-week time point. The public reads were reprocessed in TCRdb via fastp at Q25 and MiXCR, keeping in-frame beta chains. When rows share a CDR3 protein, they turn into one entry using the most common DNA and genes. The authors' filters were not applied to this entry. For this sample the table gives roughly 180,000 distinct CDR3 sequences, of which about 20% were detected only once. The ten largest clones take up 6.7% of the sample.

From the germline V gene, CDR1 is SGHRS and CDR2 is YFSETQ. Including the terminal cysteine and phenylalanine, the CDR3 comprises 17 residues. Only the CDR3 DNA is retained, 51 bases long and in frame from the first base. The sample's time point label is to be understood as: patch test 1, 2 weeks after DPC sensitization. The meaning of the sample's treatment or condition label: therapeutic diphenylcyclopropenone sensitization with weekly scalp DPC. At each patch-test visit, blood was drawn before the patch test was applied. Patients were considered eligible if aged 18 to 70, diagnosed with alopecia and deemed suitable for DPC therapy, and patients were excluded if pregnant. Unfractionated whole blood was collected in Tempus Blood RNA tubes, and total RNA was extracted from that blood.

The clonotype was recovered from a woman between 45 and 65 years old with alopecia areata. Some clones in this sample may be carry-over from other donors' samples. Recombination joined TRBV5-1 with TRBJ2-7; 14 bases in between match TRBD2. The sequenced sample was whole blood, obtained in connection with sensitization to the hapten diphenylcyclopropenone (DPC). CDR3 protein: CVSSYGLAGGEGHEQYF. The DNA sequence reads TGCGTCAGCAGCTACGGACTAGCGGGAGGAGAAGGCCACGAGCAGTACTTC. Extended through the reference TRBV5-1 and TRBJ2-7 proteins, this CDR3 yields the full variable domain: KAGVTQTPRYLIKTRGQQVTLSCSPISGHRSVSWYQQTPGQGLQFLFEYFSETQRNKGNFPGRFSGRQFSNSRSEMNVSTLELGDSALYLCVSSYGLAGGEGHEQYFGPGTRLTVT.